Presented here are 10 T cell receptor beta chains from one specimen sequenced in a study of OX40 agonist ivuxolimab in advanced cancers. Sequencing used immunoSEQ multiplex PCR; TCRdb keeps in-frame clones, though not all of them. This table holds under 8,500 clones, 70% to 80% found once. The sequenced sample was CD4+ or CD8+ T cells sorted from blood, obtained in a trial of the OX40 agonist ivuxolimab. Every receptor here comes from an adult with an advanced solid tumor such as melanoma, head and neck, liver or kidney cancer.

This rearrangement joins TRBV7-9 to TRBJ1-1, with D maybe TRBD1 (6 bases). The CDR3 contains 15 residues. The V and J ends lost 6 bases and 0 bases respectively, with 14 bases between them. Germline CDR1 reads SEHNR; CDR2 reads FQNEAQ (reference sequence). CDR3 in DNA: TGTGCCAGCAGGGACCCGACAGGCATGAACACTGAAGCTTTCTTT. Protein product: CASRDPTGMNTEAFF.

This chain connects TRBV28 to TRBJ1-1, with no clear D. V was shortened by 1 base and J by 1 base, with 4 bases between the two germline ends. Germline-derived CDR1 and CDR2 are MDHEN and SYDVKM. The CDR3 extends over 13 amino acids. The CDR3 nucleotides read TGTGCCAGCAGTTTATCCCAGAACACTGAAGCTTTCTTT. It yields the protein CASSLSQNTEAFF.

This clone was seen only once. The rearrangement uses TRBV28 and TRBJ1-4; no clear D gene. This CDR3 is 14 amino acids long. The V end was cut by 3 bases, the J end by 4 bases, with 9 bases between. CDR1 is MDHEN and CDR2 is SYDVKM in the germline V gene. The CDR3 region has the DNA TGTGCCAGCAGTTTCCGGAGGCTTAATGAAAAACTGTTTTTT. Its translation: CASSFRRLNEKLFF.

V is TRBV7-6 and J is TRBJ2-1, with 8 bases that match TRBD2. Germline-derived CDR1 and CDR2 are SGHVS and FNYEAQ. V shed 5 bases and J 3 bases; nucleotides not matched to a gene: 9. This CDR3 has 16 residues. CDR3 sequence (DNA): TGTGCCAGCAGCCTCGAGACTAGCGCGATCTACAATGAGCAGTTCTTC. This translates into CASSLETSAIYNEQFF.

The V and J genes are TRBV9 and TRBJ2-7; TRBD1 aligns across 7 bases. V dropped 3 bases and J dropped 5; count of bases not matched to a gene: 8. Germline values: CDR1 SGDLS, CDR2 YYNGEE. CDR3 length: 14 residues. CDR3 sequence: CASSGTGQLDEQYF. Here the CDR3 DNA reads TGTGCCAGCAGCGGGACAGGACAGTTGGACGAGCAGTACTTC.

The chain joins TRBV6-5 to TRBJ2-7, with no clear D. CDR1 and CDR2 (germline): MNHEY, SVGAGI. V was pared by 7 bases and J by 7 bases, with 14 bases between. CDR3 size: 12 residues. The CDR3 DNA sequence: TGTGCCAGCACCTCTGACCGAACGGAGCAGTACTTC. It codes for CASTSDRTEQYF.

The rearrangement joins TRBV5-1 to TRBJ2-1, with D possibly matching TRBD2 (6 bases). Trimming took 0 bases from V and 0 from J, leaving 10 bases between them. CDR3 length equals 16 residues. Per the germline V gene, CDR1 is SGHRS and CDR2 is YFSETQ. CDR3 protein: CASSLDAGSSYNEQFF. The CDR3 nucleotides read TGCGCCAGCAGCTTGGACGCCGGGAGCTCCTACAATGAGCAGTTCTTC.

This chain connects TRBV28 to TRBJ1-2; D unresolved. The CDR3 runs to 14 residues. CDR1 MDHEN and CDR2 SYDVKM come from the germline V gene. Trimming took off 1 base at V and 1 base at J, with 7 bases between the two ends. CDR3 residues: CASSLFRSNYGYTF. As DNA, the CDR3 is TGTGCCAGCAGTTTATTCAGGAGTAACTATGGCTACACCTTC.

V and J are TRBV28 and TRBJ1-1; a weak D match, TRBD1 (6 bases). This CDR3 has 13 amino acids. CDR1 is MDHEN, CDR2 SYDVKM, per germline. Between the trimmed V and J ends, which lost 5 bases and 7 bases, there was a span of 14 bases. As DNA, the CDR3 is TGTGCCAGCAGTCCGCGAGGGGGGGTTGAAGCTTTCTTT. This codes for CASSPRGGVEAFF.

The CDR3 here is CASSQDRQQNTEAFF. Written as DNA, the CDR3 is TGCGCCAGCAGCCAAGATCGACAGCAGAACACTGAAGCTTTCTTT. The chain recombines TRBV4-3 with TRBJ1-1; D is perhaps TRBD1 (5 bases). Trimming pared 0 bases from V and 1 base from J, leaving 9 bases between. Germline CDR1 is LGHNA and CDR2 is YSLEER. The CDR3 spans 15 residues.